Listed below are T cell receptor beta chains from one sample, sequenced in a study of control samples from healthy donors and cancer patients. Using immunoSEQ multiplex PCR, the repertoire was profiled, and TCRdb retains in-frame clones only, with some absent. The sample holds 60,000 to 70,000 clones; 75% to 85% are singletons and the top ten take 4.5% to 7%. Sequencing input: blood. These receptors were taken from a man aged 40-55 years in good health. Both conserved end residues are part of each CDR3. A D gene is named only where the DNA matches it firmly. Size is omitted from some rows. Given values are once, few, many or a class for expanded clones.

-	TRBV7-3	TRBJ2-6	14	-	CASSLTSGANVLTF	TGTGCCAGCAGCTTGACCTCTGGGGCCAACGTCCTGACTTTC
-	TRBV3-1/TRBV3-2	TRBJ1-5	13	-	CASSQERDQPQHF	TGTGCCAGCAGCCAAGAGCGGGATCAGCCCCAGCATTTT
-	TRBV4-2	TRBJ1-2	14	-	CASSQEDTLYGYTF	TGTGCCAGCAGCCAAGAGGATACGTTATATGGCTACACCTTC
-	TRBV27	TRBJ2-5	12	TRBD1	CASRKGAETQYF	TGTGCCAGCCGTAAGGGGGCAGAGACCCAGTACTTC
once	TRBV6-4	TRBJ2-2	14	-	CASNGSSQTGELFF	TGTGCCAGCAATGGTAGCAGTCAGACCGGGGAGCTGTTTTTT
-	TRBV5-4	TRBJ2-3	13	-	CAVLREATDTQYF	TGTGCCGTCCTGAGGGAGGCCACAGATACGCAGTATTTT
-	TRBV12-3/TRBV12-4	TRBJ1-1	13	-	CASSFQMNTEAFF	TGTGCCAGCAGTTTCCAGATGAACACTGAAGCTTTCTTT
-	TRBV7-2	TRBJ2-5	16	TRBD2	CASSPGLAGVGETQYF	TGTGCCAGCAGCCCCGGACTAGCGGGAGTGGGAGAGACCCAGTACTTC
-	TRBV7-2	TRBJ1-1	13	-	CASSLRRNTEAFF	TGTGCCAGCAGCTTAAGGAGGAACACTGAAGCTTTCTTT
few	TRBV25-1	TRBJ1-6	15	-	CASSEFGGLNSPLHF	TGTGCCAGCAGTGAATTTGGGGGACTAAATTCACCCCTCCACTTT
-	TRBV6-1	TRBJ2-7	13	TRBD1	CASSERGLYEQYF	TGTGCCAGCAGTGAAAGGGGGCTCTACGAGCAGTACTTC
-	TRBV28	TRBJ1-2	16	TRBD1	CASSHPRRTGDYGYTF	TGTGCCAGCAGTCACCCTAGAAGGACAGGGGACTATGGCTACACCTTC
once	TRBV7-3	TRBJ2-7	13	-	CASSPGQRYEQYF	TGTGCCAGCAGCCCCGGACAGCGCTACGAGCAGTACTTC
-	TRBV5-6	TRBJ2-3	14	-	CASSLDRVADTQYF	TGTGCCAGCAGCTTGGACAGGGTCGCAGATACGCAGTATTTT
-	TRBV3-1/TRBV3-2	TRBJ1-1	13	-	CASSHLRQDEAFF	TGTGCCAGCAGCCATTTAAGACAAGATGAAGCTTTCTTT
many	TRBV6-4	TRBJ2-2	15	TRBD1	CASSVGGQGTGELFF	TGTGCCAGCAGTGTTGGGGGACAGGGAACCGGGGAGCTGTTTTTT
medium-sized	TRBV19	TRBJ2-2	13	-	CASTTGFTGELFF	TGTGCCAGCACCACAGGGTTCACCGGGGAGCTGTTTTTT
-	TRBV7-9	TRBJ1-3	16	-	CASSLLTAGSGNTIYF	TGTGCCAGCAGCTTACTCACGGCGGGTTCTGGAAACACCATATATTTT
few	TRBV29-1	TRBJ1-1	9	-	CSVDREAFF	TGCAGCGTTGACAGGGAAGCTTTCTTT
-	TRBV7-9	TRBJ2-3	14	-	CASSLVQGTDTQYF	TGTGCCAGCAGCTTAGTCCAGGGAACAGATACGCAGTATTTT
-	TRBV5-6	TRBJ2-7	15	TRBD1	CASSGGTGGTYEQYF	TGTGCCAGCAGTGGAGGGACAGGGGGCACCTACGAGCAGTACTTC
-	TRBV19	TRBJ1-4	15	-	CASSIGVNLNEKLFF	TGTGCCAGTAGTATAGGGGTTAACCTCAATGAAAAACTGTTTTTT
few	TRBV30	TRBJ1-2	12	-	CAWSRGVYGYTF	TGTGCCTGGAGTAGGGGGGTCTATGGCTACACCTTC
-	TRBV4-1	TRBJ2-1	13	TRBD2	CASRGLAYNEQFF	TGCGCCAGCAGGGGACTAGCGTACAATGAGCAGTTCTTC
-	TRBV7-2	TRBJ1-1	14	TRBD1	CASSTGQGYTEAFF	TGTGCCAGCAGCACCGGACAGGGCTACACTGAAGCTTTCTTT
-	TRBV7-2	TRBJ2-2	14	-	CASSLASGTGELFF	TGTGCCAGCAGCTTAGCGTCAGGCACCGGGGAGCTGTTTTTT
-	TRBV29-1	TRBJ1-1	12	TRBD1	CSVDRGRAEAFF	TGCAGCGTTGACAGGGGGCGAGCTGAAGCTTTCTTT
-	TRBV7-7	TRBJ2-3	15	TRBD2	CASSPSGGSTDTQYF	TGTGCCAGCAGCCCTAGCGGGGGGAGCACAGATACGCAGTATTTT
-	TRBV27	TRBJ2-2	15	TRBD1	CASSSSDRGTGELFF	TGTGCCAGCAGTTCCTCGGACAGGGGCACCGGGGAGCTGTTTTTT
-	TRBV11-3	TRBJ2-2	14	-	CASSLGPPGGELFF	TGTGCCAGCAGCTTGGGACCCCCCGGCGGGGAGCTGTTTTTT
medium-sized	TRBV7-9	TRBJ1-4	17	-	CASSLAPSTTTNEKLFF	TGTGCCAGCAGCTTAGCGCCTTCGACAACAACTAATGAAAAACTGTTTTTT
-	TRBV7-2	TRBJ2-7	14	TRBD2	CASSLDAGVYAQYF	TGTGCCAGCAGCTTAGATGCGGGGGTCTACGCGCAGTACTTC
-	TRBV19	TRBJ2-2	19	TRBD2	CASSLPSLRGGDLIGELFF	TGTGCCAGTAGTTTACCCTCACTCCGCGGGGGTGATCTTATCGGGGAGCTGTTTTTT
-	TRBV27	TRBJ1-5	17	TRBD1	CASSPSRTGGFNQPQHF	TGTGCCAGCAGTCCAAGTAGGACAGGGGGTTTCAATCAGCCCCAGCATTTT
-	TRBV11-2	TRBJ1-4	18	-	CASSSINRDIATNEKLFF	TGTGCCAGCAGCTCAATAAACCGGGACATTGCAACTAATGAAAAACTGTTTTTT
-	TRBV11-3	TRBJ2-1	15	TRBD2	CASSLEAGGPNEQFF	TGTGCCAGCAGCTTAGAAGCGGGGGGGCCCAATGAGCAGTTCTTC
-	TRBV3-1/TRBV3-2	TRBJ2-5	15	-	CASSPSVGLRGTQYF	TGTGCCAGCAGCCCTTCGGTGGGGCTTAGAGGGACCCAGTACTTC
once	TRBV19	TRBJ1-5	16	TRBD1	CASSIRTGSGNQPQHF	TGTGCCAGTAGTATACGGACAGGGTCGGGCAATCAGCCCCAGCATTTT
-	TRBV19	TRBJ2-2	15	-	CASTTVPPGTGELFF	TGTGCCAGTACGACAGTGCCCCCGGGCACCGGGGAGCTGTTTTTT
many	TRBV30	TRBJ1-2	14	-	CAWSVRIGQGGYTF	TGTGCCTGGAGTGTACGGATAGGGCAAGGTGGCTACACCTTC
-	TRBV6-1	TRBJ2-3	17	TRBD2	CASSGLVGGAGTDTQYF	TGTGCCAGCAGTGGCCTCGTCGGGGGGGCCGGAACAGATACGCAGTATTTT
-	TRBV30	TRBJ1-6	14	TRBD1	CAWRWDSQNSPLHF	TGTGCCTGGAGATGGGACAGTCAGAATTCACCCCTCCACTTT
-	TRBV18	TRBJ1-1	13	-	CASSRGHPTEAFF	TGTGCCAGCTCCCGGGGACACCCCACTGAAGCTTTCTTT
-	TRBV27	TRBJ2-7	14	-	CASSFRRQGSEQYF	TGTGCCAGCAGTTTTCGACGCCAAGGGAGCGAGCAGTACTTC
few	TRBV7-2	TRBJ2-5	16	TRBD1	CASSSIRTGLGETQYF	TGTGCCAGCAGCTCTATACGGACAGGGCTCGGGGAGACCCAGTACTTC
-	TRBV30	TRBJ2-1	13	-	CAWSEDEPMVQFF	TGTGCCTGGAGCGAGGATGAGCCGATGGTCCAGTTCTTC
-	TRBV24-1	TRBJ2-2	15	-	CATSDTQGKTGELFF	TGTGCCACCAGTGATACCCAGGGGAAGACCGGGGAGCTGTTTTTT